This TCR beta chain emerged from a study of blood T cell repertoires in COVID-19. Study-wide background: COVID-19 samples, acute and convalescent, were from the United States, Italy and Spain. The cDNA or gDNA used as material had been derived from T cells, B-cell-depleted T cells, or PBMCs.

In the original analysis: Scientists estimated how many nucleated cells there were by amplifying reference gene primers. Sequenced by immunoSEQ multiplex PCR; TCRdb stores in-frame clones only, minus some. That table furnishes V, J and clone size, whereas the DNA furnished D and trimming. The profile shows a few hundred thousand clones, nearly 85% of them singletons. The Seattle site enrolled patients during active infection and followed them longitudinally. V was cut by 0 bases and J by 4 bases, with 17 bases left in between. Germline assignment: CDR1 SGDLS and CDR2 YYNGEE. CDR3 length: 17 amino acids.

The sample taken for sequencing was peripheral blood. The TCR comes from a woman in her twenties or thirties with COVID-19, enrolled during active disease. This chain uses TRBV9 with TRBJ1-3; the D gene is possibly TRBD1 (6 bases). The CDR3 region is CASSVVPHRDEGNTIYF. Here the CDR3 DNA reads TGTGCCAGCAGCGTAGTCCCGCACAGGGATGAAGGAAACACCATATATTTT.